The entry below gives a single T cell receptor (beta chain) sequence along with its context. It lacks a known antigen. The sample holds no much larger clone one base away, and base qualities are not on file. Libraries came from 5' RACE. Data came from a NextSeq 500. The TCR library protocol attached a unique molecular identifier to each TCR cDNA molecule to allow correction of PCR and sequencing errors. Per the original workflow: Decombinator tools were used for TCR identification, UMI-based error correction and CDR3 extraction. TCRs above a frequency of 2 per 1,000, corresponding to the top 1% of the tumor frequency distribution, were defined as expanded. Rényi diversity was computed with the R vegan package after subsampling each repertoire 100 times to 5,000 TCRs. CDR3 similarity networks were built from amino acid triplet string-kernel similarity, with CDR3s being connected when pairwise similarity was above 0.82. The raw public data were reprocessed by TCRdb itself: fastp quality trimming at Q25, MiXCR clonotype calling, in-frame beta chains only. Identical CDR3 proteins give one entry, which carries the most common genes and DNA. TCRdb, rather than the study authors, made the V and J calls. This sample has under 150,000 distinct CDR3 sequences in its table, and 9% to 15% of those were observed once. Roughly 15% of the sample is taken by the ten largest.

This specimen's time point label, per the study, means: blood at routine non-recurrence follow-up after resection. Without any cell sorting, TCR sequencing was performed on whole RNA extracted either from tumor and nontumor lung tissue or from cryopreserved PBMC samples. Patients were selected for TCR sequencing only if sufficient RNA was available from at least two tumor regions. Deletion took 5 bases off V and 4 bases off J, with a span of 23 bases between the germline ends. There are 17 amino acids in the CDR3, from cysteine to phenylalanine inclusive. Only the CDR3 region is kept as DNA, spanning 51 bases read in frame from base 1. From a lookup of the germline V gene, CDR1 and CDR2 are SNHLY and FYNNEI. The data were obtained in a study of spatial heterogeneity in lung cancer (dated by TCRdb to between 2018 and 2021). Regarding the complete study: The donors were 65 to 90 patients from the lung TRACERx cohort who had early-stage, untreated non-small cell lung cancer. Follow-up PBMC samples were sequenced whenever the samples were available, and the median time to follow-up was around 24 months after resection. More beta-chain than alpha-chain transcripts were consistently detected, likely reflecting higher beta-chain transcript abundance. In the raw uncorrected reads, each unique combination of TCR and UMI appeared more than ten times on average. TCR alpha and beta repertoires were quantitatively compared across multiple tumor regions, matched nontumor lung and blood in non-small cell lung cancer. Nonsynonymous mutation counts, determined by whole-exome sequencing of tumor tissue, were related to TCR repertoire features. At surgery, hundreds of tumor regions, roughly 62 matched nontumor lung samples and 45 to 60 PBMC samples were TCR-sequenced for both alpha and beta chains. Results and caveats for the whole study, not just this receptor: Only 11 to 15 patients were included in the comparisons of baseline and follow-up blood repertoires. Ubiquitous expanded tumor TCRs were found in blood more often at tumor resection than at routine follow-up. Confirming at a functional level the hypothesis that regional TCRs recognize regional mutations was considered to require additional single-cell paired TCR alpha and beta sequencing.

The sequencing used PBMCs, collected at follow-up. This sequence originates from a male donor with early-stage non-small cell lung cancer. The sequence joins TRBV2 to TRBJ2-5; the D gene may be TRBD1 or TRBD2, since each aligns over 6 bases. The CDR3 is CASSSLAGQVGGETQYF. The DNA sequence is TGTGCCAGCAGTTCTTTGGCGGGACAAGTTGGTGGAGAGACCCAGTACTTC.